The 32 T cell receptor beta chains in this list originate from one sample, sequenced in a study of OX40 agonist ivuxolimab in advanced cancers. Some clones are missing from TCRdb's copy, which holds only in-frame ones; the method was immunoSEQ multiplex PCR. The table records around 70,000 clones, roughly four fifths of them present only once. The sequenced sample was CD4+ or CD8+ T cells sorted from blood, obtained in a trial of the OX40 agonist ivuxolimab. Receptor source: an adult with an advanced solid tumor such as melanoma, head and neck, liver or kidney cancer.

The J gene is TRBJ2-5, the V gene TRBV5-1, with D possibly matching TRBD1 (7 bases). CDR3 length: 15 residues. Trimming took 7 bases from V and 2 from J, leaving 18 bases between them. The V gene's germline CDR1 is SGHRS and CDR2 YFSETQ. In DNA, the CDR3 is TGCGCCAGCGGGGTGGCGGGACAGCGTCAAGAGACCCAGTACTTC. Residues: CASGVAGQRQETQYF.

The chain employs TRBV7-3 and TRBJ2-1, with 7 bases identical to TRBD1. The CDR3 sequence is 15 residues long. Germline lookup yields CDR1 SGHTA and CDR2 FQGTGA. The V segment lost 6 bases and the J segment 8 bases; nucleotides outside the gene matches: 13. CDR3 bases: TGTGCCAGCAGTTTACAGGGGTCGGGATCAGATGAGCAGTTCTTC. As protein: CASSLQGSGSDEQFF.

This clone was detected a few times. The chain has TRBV4-1 and TRBJ1-1, with D hard to call. The CDR3 length is 17 residues. CDR1 and CDR2 from the germline V gene are MGHRA and YSYEKL. Trimming stripped 1 base from V and 5 bases from J, with 20 bases between. The CDR3 sequence: CASSQASLVRRRTEAFF. CDR3 bases: TGCGCCAGCAGCCAAGCAAGCTTGGTAAGGCGGAGGACTGAAGCTTTCTTT.

The rearrangement links TRBV28 to TRBJ2-7; TRBD2 is a possible D gene (6 bases). The germline V gene has CDR1 MDHEN and CDR2 SYDVKM. The CDR3 has 15 amino acids. V was pared by 0 bases and J by 0 bases, with 9 bases between. Here the CDR3 reads CASSLWEDYSYEQYF. Written as DNA, the CDR3 is TGTGCCAGCAGTTTATGGGAGGACTACTCCTACGAGCAGTACTTC.

This chain links TRBV7-9 with TRBJ1-2; TRBD1 might be the D (6 bases). CDR3 length: 15 amino acids. Trimming took 5 bases from V and 6 from J, leaving 19 bases between them. Germline V gives CDR1 SEHNR, CDR2 FQNEAQ (reference sequence). DNA for the CDR3: TGTGCCAGCAGCCAGCCCACAGGGCAGGTCGATGGCTACACCTTC. Protein sequence: CASSQPTGQVDGYTF. The whole variable domain, remainder taken from reference TRBV7-9 and TRBJ1-2, is DTGVSQNPRHKITKRGQNVTFRCDPISEHNRLYWYRQTLGQGPEFLTYFQNEAQLEKSRLLSDRFSAERPKGSFSTLEIQRTEQGDSAMYLCASSQPTGQVDGYTFGSGTRLTVV.

The CDR3 sequence: CASSLLAGVNEQFF. The CDR3 bases are TGCGCCAGCAGCCTGCTAGCGGGGGTAAATGAGCAGTTCTTC. The chain has TRBV5-1 and TRBJ2-1; TRBD2 matches 10 bases. This CDR3 has 14 amino acids. V gave up 4 bases and J gave up 7 bases; unmatched junction bases: 5. Germline V gene data show CDR1 as SGHRS and CDR2 as YFSETQ.

V is TRBV6-6 and J is TRBJ2-3, with D perhaps TRBD1 or TRBD2 (5 bases each). There are 13 residues in the CDR3. CDR1 MNHNY and CDR2 SVGAGI come from the germline V gene (reference sequence). Trimming shortened V by 6 bases and J by 2 bases, and 9 bases separated the two germline ends. CDR3 sequence: CASRGTDTDTQYF. The DNA of the CDR3 is TGTGCCAGCAGAGGGACGGACACAGATACGCAGTATTTT.

The V gene is TRBV28, the J gene TRBJ2-4, with TRBD2 matching over 13 bases. The CDR3 is 16 residues long. After removal of 5 bases from V and 6 bases from J, the junction contained 7 bases not matched to a gene. Germline V lookup: CDR1 MDHEN, CDR2 SYDVKM. The CDR3 reads CASSPWTSGRLNIQYF. The DNA of the CDR3 is TGTGCCAGCAGTCCCTGGACTAGCGGGAGACTAAACATTCAGTACTTC.

The chain has TRBV6-5 and TRBJ2-2; D unresolved. CDR3 length equals 13 residues. CDR1 is MNHEY, CDR2 SVGAGI, per germline. V was cut by 4 bases and J by 4 bases, with 7 bases left in between. CDR3 region: CASSWAPTGELFF. The CDR3 DNA reads TGTGCCAGCAGTTGGGCTCCCACCGGGGAGCTGTTTTTT.

The chain has TRBV16 and TRBJ2-3; 9 bases fit TRBD1. The CDR3 consists of 15 residues. The V gene end was trimmed by 1 base and the J gene end by 3 bases; junction bases not matched to a gene: 2. Germline CDR1 and CDR2: KGHSY and FQNENV. The CDR3 protein is CASSQLTGGTDTQYF. The CDR3 bases are TGTGCCAGCAGCCAATTGACAGGGGGAACAGATACGCAGTATTTT.

V is TRBV25-1 and J is TRBJ2-1, with D perhaps TRBD1 or TRBD2 (6 bases each). The CDR3 sequence is 13 residues long. Germline CDR1 reads MGHDK; CDR2 reads SYGVNS. Trimming removed 4 bases at V and 11 bases at J, with 15 bases between. As DNA, the CDR3 is TGTGCCAGCAGTGGAACGGGGGCGCGAAAGCAGTTCTTC. Translated: CASSGTGARKQFF.

V usage is TRBV5-1 and J usage is TRBJ2-7, with a tentative D call TRBD1 (6 bases). Germline loops: CDR1 SGHRS, CDR2 YFSETQ. Trimming shortened V by 4 bases and J by 4 bases, and 15 bases separated the two germline ends. The CDR3 is made up of 14 amino acids. CDR3 sequence: CASSTGTNPYEQYF. In nucleotides, the CDR3 is TGCGCCAGCAGCACCGGGACAAACCCTTACGAGCAGTACTTC.

CDR3 bases: TGTGCCAGCAGCTCCGGGGAGGGAAACACCATATATTTT. Translating it yields CASSSGEGNTIYF. The gene calls are TRBV7-2 and TRBJ1-3; D unclear. The CDR3 covers 13 residues. Per the germline V gene, CDR1 is SGHTA and CDR2 is FQGNSA. V lost 4 bases, J lost 4 bases, and 8 bases lay in between.

The CDR3 region is CASRDRNNSPLHF. The CDR3 bases are TGTGCCAGCAGGGACAGGAATAATTCACCCCTCCACTTT. This chain uses TRBV25-1 with TRBJ1-6; TRBD1 matches at 7 bases. This CDR3 comprises 13 residues. Losses at the gene ends were 6 bases for V and 5 bases for J; bases not matched to a gene: 1. Germline CDR1 and CDR2: MGHDK and SYGVNS. Full variable domain (rest looked up from reference TRBV25-1 and TRBJ1-6): EADIYQTPRYLVIGTGKKITLECSQTMGHDKMYWYQQDPGMELHLIHYSYGVNSTEKGDLSSESTVSRIRTEHFPLTLESARPSHTSQYLCASRDRNNSPLHFGNGTRLTVT.

The genes are TRBV2 and TRBJ2-1; 9 bases match TRBD2. There are 13 residues in the CDR3. Germline CDR1 SNHLY, CDR2 FYNNEI. V was clipped by 10 bases and J by 10 bases; unmatched bases: 11. This CDR3 reads CATGTSLGEEQFF. Written as DNA, the CDR3 is TGTGCCACCGGGACTAGCCTCGGGGAGGAGCAGTTCTTC.

The V call is TRBV21-1, the J call TRBJ1-1; no check of the table's D call, TRBD1, against the DNA was made. TRBV21-1 is a known pseudogene. The CDR3 has 14 residues. This CDR3 reads CASSTEQGNTEAFF. CDR3 nucleotides: TGTGCCAGCAGCACCGAACAGGGGAACACTGAAGCTTTCTTT.

As DNA, the CDR3 is TGCGCCAGCAGCCAAGATAGCCCAGGATCAACTAATGAAAAACTGTTTTTT. Residues: CASSQDSPGSTNEKLFF. The chain carries TRBV4-3 and TRBJ1-4; no clear D gene. The CDR3 extends over 17 amino acids. The V end was cut by 0 bases, the J end by 0 bases, with 11 bases between. Germline V gene lookup returns CDR1 LGHNA and CDR2 YSLEER.

The J gene is TRBJ2-7, the V gene TRBV10-3, with D maybe TRBD1 (5 bases). This CDR3 has 14 amino acids. Trimming took 6 bases from V and 5 from J, leaving 17 bases between them. Germline V gene sequence: CDR1 ENHRY, CDR2 SYGVKD. The CDR3 DNA is TGTGCCATCAGCGAAGGTCAGGGAAAGCACGAGCAGTACTTC. Protein sequence: CAISEGQGKHEQYF.

Of note for this clone: Other nucleotide sequences in the sample specify the same CDR3. V gene TRBV20-1 combines with J gene TRBJ2-5; 8 bases are shared with TRBD2. Germline assignment: CDR1 DFQATT and CDR2 SNEGSKA (reference sequence). Trimming cost V 6 bases and J 5 bases; bases outside gene matches: 2. The CDR3 runs to 11 residues. The CDR3 region has the DNA TGCAGTGCCCGGGGGGGGGAGACCCAGTACTTC. Translated: CSARGGETQYF.

The chain couples TRBV27 to TRBJ2-7, with D perhaps TRBD1 (5 bases). This CDR3 has 18 residues. Trimming took off 2 bases at V and 0 bases at J, with 20 bases between the two ends. Germline CDR1 and CDR2: MNHEY and SMNVEV (reference sequence). The CDR3 DNA is TGTGCCAGCAGTTTAAGGGGCGACCCTACTTTCAGCTCCTACGAGCAGTACTTC. This gives the protein CASSLRGDPTFSSYEQYF.

The chain uses TRBV11-2 and TRBJ2-4, with 7 bases identical to TRBD1. The CDR3 is 15 residues long. The germline gives CDR1 SGHAT, CDR2 FQNNGV. Trimming took 5 bases from V and 2 from J; bases not matched to a gene: 6. Here the CDR3 reads CASSVRQGTKNIQYF. The CDR3 DNA reads as TGTGCCAGCAGCGTACGACAGGGAACCAAAAACATTCAGTACTTC.

This sequence joins TRBV2 and TRBJ1-2, with no clear D. CDR1 is SNHLY and CDR2 is FYNNEI in the germline V gene. The CDR3 runs to 16 residues. The V end was cut by 5 bases, the J end by 4 bases, with 20 bases between. CDR3 sequence reads: CASSPDLDTGLYGYTF. The CDR3, as DNA: TGTGCCAGCAGTCCCGACCTCGATACCGGACTCTATGGCTACACCTTC.

The chain couples TRBV29-1 to TRBJ2-2; perhaps D is TRBD1 or TRBD2 (6 bases each). The V end lost 6 bases, the J end lost 7 bases, and 24 bases lay between the germline ends. This CDR3 spans 16 amino acids. The germline V gene encodes CDR1 SQVTM and CDR2 ANQGSEA. CDR3 sequence (DNA): TGCAGCGTCAACCGGCCGGGGGCTCTTAGCGGCGGGGAGCTGTTTTTT. This sequence encodes CSVNRPGALSGGELFF.

CDR3 amino acids: CASSIVSPNIQYF. CDR3 DNA: TGTGCCAGTAGTATTGTCAGCCCAAACATTCAGTACTTC. The J gene is TRBJ2-4, the V gene TRBV19; D ambiguous. V was shortened by 3 bases and J by 6 bases, with 9 bases between the two germline ends. Per the germline V gene, CDR1 is LNHDA and CDR2 is SQIVND (reference sequence). The CDR3 extends over 13 amino acids.

In its sample, this clone was seen once. The CDR3 protein is CASKETSGGRDTQYF. CDR3 sequence (DNA): TGTGCCAGCAAAGAAACTAGCGGGGGTAGGGATACGCAGTATTTT. This chain uses TRBV2 with TRBJ2-3, with 11 nucleotides matching TRBD2. The CDR3 has 15 residues. V trimming: 7 bases; J trimming: 6 bases; junction bases outside the gene matches: 9. Germline V CDR1 and CDR2: SNHLY, FYNNEI.

The chain combines TRBV7-2 with TRBJ1-3, with D unresolved. The CDR3 covers 15 residues. The V end was cut by 5 bases, the J end by 2 bases, with 13 bases between. Germline V gives CDR1 SGHTA, CDR2 FQGNSA. The CDR3 DNA reads TGTGCCAGCAGCCCTGGCAGTTTTGCTGGAAACACCATATATTTT. Its protein is CASSPGSFAGNTIYF.

The chain has TRBV2 and TRBJ2-6; TRBD2 is a possible D gene (5 bases). The CDR3 is made up of 14 amino acids. V was pared by 7 bases and J by 1 base, with 8 bases between. CDR1 and CDR2 (germline): SNHLY, FYNNEI. Here the CDR3 DNA reads TGTGCCAGCACCAGAGGGTCTGGGGCCAACGTCCTGACTTTC. Encoded protein: CASTRGSGANVLTF.

Worth noting for this clone: Other DNA sequences of this sample code for an identical CDR3. The V and J genes are TRBV5-1 and TRBJ2-7, with a possible D match to TRBD2 (6 bases). Germline V gene data show CDR1 as SGHRS and CDR2 as YFSETQ. The CDR3 covers 13 residues. Trimming took 6 bases from V and 3 from J, leaving 13 bases between them. CDR3 residues: CASKAGTYYEQYF. CDR3 in DNA: TGCGCCAGCAAGGCGGGAACATACTACGAGCAGTACTTC.

This clone was observed a few times. Written as DNA, the CDR3 is TGTGCCGGAGGGACAGCCACTTTCGGGACCCAGTACTTC. This translates into CAGGTATFGTQYF. The rearrangement uses TRBV6-1 and TRBJ2-5; perhaps TRBD1 as D (7 bases). Per germline, CDR1 MNHNS and CDR2 SASEGT. V was pared by 11 bases and J by 7 bases, with 20 bases between. The CDR3 is made up of 13 amino acids.

The chain couples TRBV29-1 to TRBJ1-5, with a tentative D call TRBD1 (6 bases). The CDR3 contains 14 residues. Germline-derived CDR1 and CDR2 are SQVTM and ANQGSEA. V lost 4 bases, J lost 5 bases, and 15 bases lay in between. DNA for the CDR3: TGCAGCGTTGGCAGTACAGGGAAGGATCAGCCCCAGCATTTT. It translates to CSVGSTGKDQPQHF.

Here the CDR3 DNA reads TGTGCCAGCAGTTACTCTTGGGAGAGCACAGATACGCAGTATTTT. It yields the protein CASSYSWESTDTQYF. The chain recombines TRBV6-5 with TRBJ2-3, with D tentatively TRBD2 (5 bases). V lost 0 bases, J lost 0 bases, and 7 bases lay in between. CDR1 and CDR2 (germline): MNHEY, SVGAGI. The CDR3 totals 15 residues.

A few counts support this clone. V and J are TRBV7-2 and TRBJ2-5; maybe TRBD2 (5 bases). The V end lost 3 bases, the J end lost 5 bases, and 10 bases lay between the germline ends. The length of the CDR3 is 13 residues. CDR1 is SGHTA, CDR2 FQGNSA, per germline. Here the CDR3 reads CASSFGLGETQYF. DNA of the CDR3: TGTGCCAGCAGCTTCGGACTGGGGGAGACCCAGTACTTC.